This TCR beta chain was recovered during a study of blood T cell repertoires in COVID-19. The table came from immunoSEQ multiplex PCR; TCRdb's copy has only in-frame clones and leaves some out. The table records 200,000 to 300,000 clones, around four fifths of them present only once. This CDR3 comprises 15 residues. Trimming removed 4 bases from V and 4 bases from J; junction bases left unmatched: 7. Germline V lookup: CDR1 WSHSY, CDR2 SAAADI. This rearrangement joins TRBV10-2 to TRBJ1-2; 9 bases match TRBD1. Sequencing was performed on peripheral blood. This clonotype was obtained from a man aged 50 to 60 with acute or convalescent COVID-19. CDR3 sequence reads: CASSGPGQGSYGYTF. In nucleotides, the CDR3 is TGCGCCAGCAGTGGCCCGGGACAGGGCTCCTATGGCTACACCTTC.